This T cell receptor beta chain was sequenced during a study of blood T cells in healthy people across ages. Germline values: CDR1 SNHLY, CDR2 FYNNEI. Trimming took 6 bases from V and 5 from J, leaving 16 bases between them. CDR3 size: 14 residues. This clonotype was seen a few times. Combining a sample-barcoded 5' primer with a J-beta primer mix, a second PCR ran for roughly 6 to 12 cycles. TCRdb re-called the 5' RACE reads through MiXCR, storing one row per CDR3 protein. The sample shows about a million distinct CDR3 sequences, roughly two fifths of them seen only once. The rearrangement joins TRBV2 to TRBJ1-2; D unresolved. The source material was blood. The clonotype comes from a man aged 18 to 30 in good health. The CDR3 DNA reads TGTGCCAGCAGGGAACGTCGGACCGATTATGGCTACACCTTC. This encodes CASRERRTDYGYTF.